Sequencing of this T cell receptor beta chain was carried out in a study of T cells after yellow fever vaccination (dated by TCRdb to between 2018 and 2020). For the study in its entirety: Staining for CD3, CD45RA, CCR7 and CD95 was used to sort memory subsets (EM, EMRA, CM and Tscm) on a BD FACS Aria III. Blood was collected at multiple timepoints before and after primary and secondary immunization, and bulk PBMC replicates and cell subsets were isolated. Two healthy male donors made up the cohort, one aged 18 to 29 years and the other aged 30 to 39 years. Libraries from fractions with low cell numbers were prepared with the SMART-Seq v4 Ultra Low Input RNA kit. Sorting of memory subsets took place on days 0, 15 and 45 and at 18 months after primary vaccination, as well as on days 0, 15 and 45 after the 30-year booster. Bulk TCR alpha and beta repertoires were sequenced longitudinally to track T-cell clones before and after primary and booster YFV17D yellow fever vaccination.

Ten or more counts support this clonotype. Per-base qualities were not stored, and no clone one base away is much larger. The treatment or condition tag for this specimen amounts to: live attenuated yellow fever vaccine strain. A standard Ficoll-Paque protocol was used to isolate PBMCs from peripheral blood. For sorted memory subsets, RNA extraction was done with the RNeasy Micro Kit. The germline V end is reduced by 5 bases and the J end by 5 bases; junction bases left unmatched: 8. CDR1 DFQATT and CDR2 SNEGSKA are derived from the germline V gene (reference sequence). Including the terminal cysteine and phenylalanine, the CDR3 comprises 14 residues. Only the CDR3 DNA stays, 42 bases, in frame from base 1. General findings and caveats noted by the study authors: Because the study included only two donors, the extent to which the findings can be generalized is limited. Computational filtering was required because FACS-sorted repertoires could contain abundant contaminating clonotypes from the bulk population. A small fraction of clonotypes appeared in both the CD4 and CD8 compartments, likely as a result of convergent recombination. After the booster, most clones that had expanded after primary vaccination were detected again (roughly 96% of CD4 and 88% of CD8), suggesting broad maintenance of memory. On day 0, almost all vaccine-responding clonotypes were found to be below detection in the sorted memory subsets. The secondary T-cell response was weaker than the primary response but faster, peaking on day 5 instead of day 15.

TCR cDNA was synthesized by 5'RACE template switching, through which a universal primer site and unique molecular identifiers were introduced. Priming for cDNA synthesis came from both the TCR alpha and TCR beta constant segments. Libraries were amplified in two PCR steps, with sample barcodes and sequencing adapters added in the second step. Libraries were sequenced on Illumina HiSeq 2500 (2x100 bp) or NovaSeq (2x150 bp). The original pipeline was this. MIGEC handled demultiplexing of reads and collapsing into UMI consensus sequences, while MiXCR performed V(D)J alignment. Using edgeR on replicate PBMC samples, clonotypes were called vaccine-responding if FDR was below 0.01 and the log2 fold change was above 5 up to day 15. Each bulk clonotype received a CD4 or CD8 identity based on whether the sequenced CD4 or CD8 repertoire contained that clonotype at higher abundance. To estimate how each clone was distributed across memory phenotypes, clonotype frequencies in memory subsets were weighted by the numbers of FACS-sorted cells. The public reads were reanalyzed by TCRdb: fastp trimming at Q25, MiXCR alignment, in-frame beta chains only. Rows with one shared CDR3 protein collapse into an entry with the most common genes and DNA. TCRdb's processing, not the authors', yielded these V and J calls. For this sample there are around 30,000 distinct CDR3 sequences; roughly a tenth appear just once. Roughly an eighth of the sample comes from the top ten.

The input for sequencing was PBMCs, either bulk or a sorted T-cell subset (CD4+, CD8+, memory, or dextramer-sorted; not recorded which), taken about 2 weeks after the first yellow fever vaccination. This chain is built from TRBV20-1 and TRBJ2-1; 8 central nucleotides agree with TRBD2. This clonotype was sampled from a man aged 18 to 35 who received the YFV17D yellow fever vaccine. The DNA sequence reads TGCAGTGCTCACGGGGGGGCCATCCACAATGAGCAGTTCTTC. Its translation reads: CSAHGGAIHNEQFF.